The sequence of this T cell receptor beta chain was determined in a study of T cell responses to AZD1222 COVID-19 vaccine. The junction had 5 bases not matched to a gene; V was cut back by 6 bases and J by 7 bases. From germline, CDR1 is MNHEY and CDR2 SVGAGI. The length of the CDR3 is 13 residues. Second-dose recipients at about 4 or about 12 weeks were treated as one pooled group. About this clone itself: Antigen unknown.

The data were produced by immunoSEQ multiplex PCR, yet TCRdb's version contains in-frame clones alone and is incomplete. The sample lists about 180,000 clones; roughly 94% were seen once. Broader study findings: Among the donors, most were white British and more were female, and clonal diversity was possibly underestimated.

This clonotype was obtained from an adult who received the AZD1222 COVID-19 vaccine. Material: peripheral blood, obtained 28 days after the second AZD1222 dose. The rearrangement links TRBV6-5 to TRBJ1-1, with 10 bases that match TRBD1. CDR3 region: CASRRTGGHEAFF. The CDR3, as DNA: TGTGCCAGCAGACGGACAGGGGGTCATGAAGCTTTCTTT.